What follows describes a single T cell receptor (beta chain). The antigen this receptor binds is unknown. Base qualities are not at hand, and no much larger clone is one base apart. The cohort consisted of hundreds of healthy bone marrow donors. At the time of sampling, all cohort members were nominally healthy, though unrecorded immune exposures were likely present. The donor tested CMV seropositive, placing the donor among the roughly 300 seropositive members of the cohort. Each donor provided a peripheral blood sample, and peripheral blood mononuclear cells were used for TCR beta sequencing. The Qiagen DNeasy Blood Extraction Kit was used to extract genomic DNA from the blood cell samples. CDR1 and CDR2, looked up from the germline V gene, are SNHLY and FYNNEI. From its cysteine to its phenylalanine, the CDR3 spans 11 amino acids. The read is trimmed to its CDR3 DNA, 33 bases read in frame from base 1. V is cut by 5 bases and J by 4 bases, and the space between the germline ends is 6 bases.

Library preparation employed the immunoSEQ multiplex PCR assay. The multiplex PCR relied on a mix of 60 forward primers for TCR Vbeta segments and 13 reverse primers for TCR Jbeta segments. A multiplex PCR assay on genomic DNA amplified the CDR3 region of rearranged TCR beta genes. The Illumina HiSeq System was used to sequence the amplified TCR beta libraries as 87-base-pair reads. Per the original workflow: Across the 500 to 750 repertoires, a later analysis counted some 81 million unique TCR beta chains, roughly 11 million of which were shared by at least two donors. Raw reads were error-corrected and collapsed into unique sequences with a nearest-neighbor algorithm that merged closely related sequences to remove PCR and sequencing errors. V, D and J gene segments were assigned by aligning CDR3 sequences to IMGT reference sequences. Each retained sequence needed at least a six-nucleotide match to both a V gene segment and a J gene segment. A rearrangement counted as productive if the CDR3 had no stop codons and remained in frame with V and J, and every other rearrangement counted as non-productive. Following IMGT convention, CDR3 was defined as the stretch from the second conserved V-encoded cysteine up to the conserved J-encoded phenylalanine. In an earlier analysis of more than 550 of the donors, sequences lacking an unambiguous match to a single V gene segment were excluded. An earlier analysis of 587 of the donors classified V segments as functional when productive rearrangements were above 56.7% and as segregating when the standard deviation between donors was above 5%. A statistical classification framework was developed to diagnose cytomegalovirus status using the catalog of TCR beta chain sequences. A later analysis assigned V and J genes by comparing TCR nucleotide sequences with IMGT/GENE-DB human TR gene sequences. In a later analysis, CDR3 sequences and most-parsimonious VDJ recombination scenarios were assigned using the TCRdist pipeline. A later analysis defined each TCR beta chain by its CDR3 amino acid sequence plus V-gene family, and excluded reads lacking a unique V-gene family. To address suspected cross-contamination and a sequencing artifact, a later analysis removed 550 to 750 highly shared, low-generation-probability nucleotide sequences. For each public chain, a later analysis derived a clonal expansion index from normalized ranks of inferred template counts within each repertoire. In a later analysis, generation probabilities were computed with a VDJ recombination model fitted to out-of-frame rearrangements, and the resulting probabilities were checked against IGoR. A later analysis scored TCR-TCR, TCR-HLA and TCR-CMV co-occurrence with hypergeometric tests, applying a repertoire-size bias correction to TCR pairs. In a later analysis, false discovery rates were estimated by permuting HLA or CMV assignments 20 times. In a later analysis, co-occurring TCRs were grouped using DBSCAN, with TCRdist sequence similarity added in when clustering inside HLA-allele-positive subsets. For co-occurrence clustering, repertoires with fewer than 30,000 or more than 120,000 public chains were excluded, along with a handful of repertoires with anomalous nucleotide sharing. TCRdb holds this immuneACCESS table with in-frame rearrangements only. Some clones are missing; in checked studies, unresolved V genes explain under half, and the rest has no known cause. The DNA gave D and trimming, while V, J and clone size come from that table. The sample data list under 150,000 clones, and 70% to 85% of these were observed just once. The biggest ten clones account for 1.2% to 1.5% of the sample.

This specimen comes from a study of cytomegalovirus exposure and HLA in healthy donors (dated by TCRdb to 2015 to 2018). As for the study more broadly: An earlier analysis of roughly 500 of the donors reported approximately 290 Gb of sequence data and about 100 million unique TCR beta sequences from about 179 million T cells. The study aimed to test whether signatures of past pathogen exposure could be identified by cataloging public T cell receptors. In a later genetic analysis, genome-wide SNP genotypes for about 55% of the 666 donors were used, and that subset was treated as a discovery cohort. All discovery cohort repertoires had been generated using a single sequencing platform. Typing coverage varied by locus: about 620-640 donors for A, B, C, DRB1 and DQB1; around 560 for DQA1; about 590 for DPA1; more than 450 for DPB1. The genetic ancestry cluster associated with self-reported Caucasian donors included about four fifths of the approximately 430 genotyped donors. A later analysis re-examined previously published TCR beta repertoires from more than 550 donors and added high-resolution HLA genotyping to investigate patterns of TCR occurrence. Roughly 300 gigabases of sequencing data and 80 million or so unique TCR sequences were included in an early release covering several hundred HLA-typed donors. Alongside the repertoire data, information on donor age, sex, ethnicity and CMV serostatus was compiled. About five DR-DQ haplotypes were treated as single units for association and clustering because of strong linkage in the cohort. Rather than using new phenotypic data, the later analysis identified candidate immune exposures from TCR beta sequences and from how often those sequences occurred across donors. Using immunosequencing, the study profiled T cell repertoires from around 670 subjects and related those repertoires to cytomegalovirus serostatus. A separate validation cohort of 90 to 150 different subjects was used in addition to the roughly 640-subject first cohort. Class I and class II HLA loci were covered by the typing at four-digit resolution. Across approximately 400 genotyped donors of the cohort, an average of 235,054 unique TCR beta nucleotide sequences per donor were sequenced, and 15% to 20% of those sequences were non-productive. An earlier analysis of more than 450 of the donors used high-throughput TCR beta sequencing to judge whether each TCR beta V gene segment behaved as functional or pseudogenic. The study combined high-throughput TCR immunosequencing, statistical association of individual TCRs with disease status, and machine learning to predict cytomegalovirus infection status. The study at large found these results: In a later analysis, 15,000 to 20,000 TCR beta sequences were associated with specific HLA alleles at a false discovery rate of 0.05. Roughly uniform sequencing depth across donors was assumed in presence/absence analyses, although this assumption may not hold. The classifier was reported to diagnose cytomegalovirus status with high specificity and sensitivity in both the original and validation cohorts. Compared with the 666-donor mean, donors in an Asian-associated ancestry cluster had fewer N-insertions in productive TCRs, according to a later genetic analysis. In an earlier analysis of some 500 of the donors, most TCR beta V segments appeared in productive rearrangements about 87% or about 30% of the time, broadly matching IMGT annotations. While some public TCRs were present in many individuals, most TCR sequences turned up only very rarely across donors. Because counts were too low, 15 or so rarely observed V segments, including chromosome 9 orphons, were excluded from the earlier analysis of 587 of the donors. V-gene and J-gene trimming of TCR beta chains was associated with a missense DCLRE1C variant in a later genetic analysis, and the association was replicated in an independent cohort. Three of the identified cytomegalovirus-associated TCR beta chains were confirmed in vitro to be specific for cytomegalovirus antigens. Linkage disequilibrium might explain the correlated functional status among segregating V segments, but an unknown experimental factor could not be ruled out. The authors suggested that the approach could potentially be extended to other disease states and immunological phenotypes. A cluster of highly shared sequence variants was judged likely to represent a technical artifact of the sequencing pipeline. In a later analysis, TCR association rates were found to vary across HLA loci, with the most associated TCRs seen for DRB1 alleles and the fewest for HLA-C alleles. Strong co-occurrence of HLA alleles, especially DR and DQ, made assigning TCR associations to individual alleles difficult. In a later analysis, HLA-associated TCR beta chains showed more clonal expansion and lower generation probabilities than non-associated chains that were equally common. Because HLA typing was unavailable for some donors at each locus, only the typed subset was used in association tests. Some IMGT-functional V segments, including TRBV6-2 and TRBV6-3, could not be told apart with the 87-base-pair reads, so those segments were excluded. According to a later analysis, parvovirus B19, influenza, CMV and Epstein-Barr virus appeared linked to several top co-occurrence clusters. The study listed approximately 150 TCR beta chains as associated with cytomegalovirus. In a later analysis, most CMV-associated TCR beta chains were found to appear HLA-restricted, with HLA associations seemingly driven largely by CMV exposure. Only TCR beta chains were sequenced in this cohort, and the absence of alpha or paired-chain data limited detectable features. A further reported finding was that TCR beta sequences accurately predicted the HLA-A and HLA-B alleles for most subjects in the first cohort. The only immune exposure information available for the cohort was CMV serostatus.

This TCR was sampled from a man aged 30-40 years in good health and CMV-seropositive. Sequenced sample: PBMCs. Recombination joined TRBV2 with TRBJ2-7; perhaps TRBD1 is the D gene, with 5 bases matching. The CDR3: CASSKGYEQYF. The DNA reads TGTGCCAGCAGTAAGGGGTACGAGCAGTACTTC.